Below, 17 T cell receptor beta chains from the same sample are listed, as sequenced in a study of cytomegalovirus exposure and HLA in healthy donors. PCR employed 60 Vbeta and 13 Jbeta primers. Libraries were prepared by immunoSEQ multiplex PCR; TCRdb keeps only in-frame clonotypes and omits some of them. The sample records some 97,000 clones, 76% being singletons. Sequences were obtained from PBMCs. The receptors come from a woman aged 45-60 years in good health and CMV-seropositive.

This clone was observed a few times. The V and J genes are TRBV11-2 and TRBJ1-2; D not resolved. The CDR3 runs 14 residues. V lost 4 bases and J 4 bases, leaving 13 bases between the germline ends. Germline V gene lookup returns CDR1 SGHAT and CDR2 FQNNGV. The DNA for the CDR3 is TGTGCCAGCAGCTCTCGCCGGGGTGCCTATGGCTACACCTTC. This encodes CASSSRRGAYGYTF.

This chain joins TRBV2 and TRBJ2-7, with D possibly matching TRBD2 (5 bases). Trimming left V 11 bases short and J 2 bases short, with 13 bases between. Germline CDR1 is SNHLY and CDR2 is FYNNEI. The CDR3 runs 12 residues. CDR3 sequence reads: CASGSSPYEQYF. CDR3 DNA: TGTGCCTCGGGGAGTTCTCCCTACGAGCAGTACTTC.

This chain connects TRBV10-3 to TRBJ2-1, with TRBD2 matching over 9 bases. The CDR3 length is 16 residues. CDR1 and CDR2 (germline): ENHRY, SYGVKD. J lost 5 bases, V lost 0 bases, and 5 bases had no gene match. CDR3 DNA: TGTGCCATCAGTGAGTCGAGCGGGGGGAATCACAATGAGCAGTTCTTC. Its protein product is CAISESSGGNHNEQFF.

The chain has TRBV2 and TRBJ2-5; D is uncertain. With 6 bases removed from V and 2 bases from J, the gap between germline ends came to 10 bases. The CDR3 is made up of 13 amino acids. CDR1 and CDR2 (germline): SNHLY, FYNNEI. CDR3 residues: CASRAAAQETQYF. CDR3 nucleotide sequence: TGTGCCAGCAGGGCGGCAGCTCAAGAGACCCAGTACTTC. The variable domain in full, with the rest retrieved from reference TRBV2 and TRBJ2-5, is EPEVTQTPSHQVTQMGQEVILRCVPISNHLYFYWYRQILGQKVEFLVSFYNNEISEKSEIFDDQFSVERPDGSNFTLKIRSTKLEDSAMYFCASRAAAQETQYFGPGTRLLVL.

The J gene is TRBJ2-5, the V gene TRBV7-3, with 12 bases matching TRBD1. This CDR3 contains 17 residues. The ends lost 2 bases at V and 5 bases at J; junction bases unmatched: 9. In germline, CDR1 is SGHTA, CDR2 FQGTGA. The CDR3 bases are TGTGCCAGCAGCTTAGGGACAGGGGGCCGCGCGAGGGAGACCCAGTACTTC. This codes for CASSLGTGGRARETQYF.

The rearrangement uses TRBV9 and TRBJ2-1; D is perhaps TRBD2 (6 bases). CDR3 length equals 16 residues. Germline V lookup: CDR1 SGDLS, CDR2 YYNGEE. Trimming removed 4 bases from V and 3 bases from J, with 17 bases in between. This chain's CDR3 is CASSPTAGGYYNEQFF. The CDR3 nucleotides are TGTGCCAGCAGCCCTACGGCCGGGGGATACTACAATGAGCAGTTCTTC. Supplemented by reference TRBV9 and TRBJ2-1, the full variable domain reads DSGVTQTPKHLITATGQRVTLRCSPRSGDLSVYWYQQSLDQGLQFLIQYYNGEERAKGNILERFSAQQFPDLHSELNLSSLELGDSALYFCASSPTAGGYYNEQFFGPGTRLTVL.

The chain employs TRBV7-9 and TRBJ2-5, with TRBD2 as a possible D gene (6 bases). The CDR3 contains 16 residues. V dropped 3 bases and J dropped 2 bases, with 16 bases sitting between them. CDR1 and CDR2 from the germline V gene are SEHNR and FQNEAQ (reference sequence). This CDR3 is CASSFPLADSQETQYF. The DNA for the CDR3 is TGTGCCAGCAGCTTTCCATTAGCGGATTCACAAGAGACCCAGTACTTC.

J is TRBJ1-2 and V is TRBV7-9; D is unresolved. CDR1 SEHNR and CDR2 FQNEAQ come from the germline V gene (reference sequence). V lost 0 bases, J lost 5 bases, and 7 bases lay in between. This CDR3 spans 13 amino acids. CDR3 sequence: CASSLAGGYGYTF. The DNA of the CDR3 is TGTGCCAGCAGCTTAGCTGGAGGTTATGGCTACACCTTC.

The rearrangement joins TRBV11-1 to TRBJ2-7; maybe TRBD2 (5 bases). With 4 bases removed from V and 2 bases from J, the gap between germline ends came to 18 bases. In germline, CDR1 is SGHAT, CDR2 FQDESV (reference sequence). This CDR3 spans 16 amino acids. The CDR3 DNA follows: TGTGCCAGCAGCTCACCATTGGATAGCGAGGCCTACGAGCAGTACTTC. Translation gives CASSSPLDSEAYEQYF.

The rearrangement uses TRBV19 and TRBJ2-1; D is unclear. Trimming pared 7 bases from V and 0 bases from J, leaving 13 bases between. Looked up from germline, CDR1 is LNHDA and CDR2 is SQIVND (reference sequence). CDR3 length: 15 amino acids. The chain's CDR3 is CASTPASSSYNEQFF. CDR3 DNA sequence: TGTGCCAGTACCCCAGCGAGTAGCTCCTACAATGAGCAGTTCTTC. The full variable domain, its missing parts supplied by reference TRBV19 and TRBJ2-1, is DGGITQSPKYLFRKEGQNVTLSCEQNLNHDAMYWYRQDPGQGLRLIYYSQIVNDFQKGDIAEGYSVSREKKESFPLTVTSAQKNPTAFYLCASTPASSSYNEQFFGPGTRLTVL.

V gene TRBV5-1 combines with J gene TRBJ1-5, with TRBD1 identical over 7 bases. CDR3 length: 15 amino acids. The V segment lost 0 bases and the J segment 13 bases; nucleotides outside the gene matches: 13. CDR1 is SGHRS and CDR2 is YFSETQ in the germline V gene. This CDR3 is CASSLDGTAPSAQHF. CDR3 nucleotide sequence: TGCGCCAGCAGCTTGGACGGGACAGCCCCCTCTGCTCAGCATTTT.

J is TRBJ1-1 and V is TRBV19; no clear D. Germline CDR1 and CDR2: LNHDA and SQIVND (reference sequence). The CDR3 consists of 18 residues. Trimming pared 3 bases from V and 6 bases from J, leaving 26 bases between. CDR3 coding DNA: TGTGCCAGTAGTATCGGTATATTAAGGAAACTAACACTCGCTGAAGCTTTCTTT. Encoded protein: CASSIGILRKLTLAEAFF.

There are a few counts of this clone. Additional DNA sequences in this sample encode the identical CDR3. The chain has TRBV5-1 and TRBJ2-7, with 11 bases matching TRBD2. Trimming took 1 base from V and 4 from J; bases not matched to a gene: 1. This CDR3 spans 14 amino acids. Germline CDR1 is SGHRS and CDR2 is YFSETQ. The CDR3 DNA follows: TGCGCCAGCAGCTTGACTAGCGGGAGTTACGAGCAGTACTTC. Its protein is CASSLTSGSYEQYF. Full variable domain (rest looked up from reference TRBV5-1 and TRBJ2-7): KAGVTQTPRYLIKTRGQQVTLSCSPISGHRSVSWYQQTPGQGLQFLFEYFSETQRNKGNFPGRFSGRQFSNSRSEMNVSTLELGDSALYLCASSLTSGSYEQYFGPGTRLTVT.

The chain carries TRBV7-9 and TRBJ2-1; 7 bases are a match to TRBD1. CDR1 is SEHNR and CDR2 is FQNEAQ in the germline V gene (reference sequence). There are 16 residues in the CDR3. J lost 7 bases, V lost 3 bases, and 12 bases had no gene match. CDR3 sequence reads: CASSLVRGRRFNEQFF. The CDR3 nucleotides read TGTGCCAGCAGCTTGGTGAGGGGGCGTCGTTTTAATGAGCAGTTCTTC.

J is TRBJ1-1 and V is TRBV7-9, with a possible D match to TRBD1 (5 bases). The CDR3 spans 15 residues. Trimming left V 2 bases short and J 4 bases short, with 14 bases between. CDR1 and CDR2 (germline): SEHNR, FQNEAQ (reference sequence). CDR3 DNA sequence: TGTGCCAGCAGCTTAAGAGGCCTCGGGGGCACTGAAGCTTTCTTT. Translated: CASSLRGLGGTEAFF.

The V and J genes are TRBV5-1 and TRBJ2-4; possibly TRBD1 for D (5 bases). The CDR3 spans 14 residues. From germline, CDR1 is SGHRS and CDR2 YFSETQ. Trimming cost V 1 base and J 5 bases, with 10 bases left between them. As DNA, the CDR3 is TGCGCCAGCAGCTTGAGTACAGGAGAAAACATTCAGTACTTC. Its translation is CASSLSTGENIQYF.

The chain recombines TRBV6-6 with TRBJ2-7; 9 nucleotides match TRBD1. CDR1 MNHNY and CDR2 SVGAGI come from the germline V gene (reference sequence). The CDR3 is made up of 14 amino acids. The J segment lost 3 bases and the V segment lost 6 bases, leaving 6 bases of the junction unmatched. CDR3 nucleotide sequence: TGTGCCAGCAGCCCTGACAGGGGGGGCTACGAGCAGTACTTC. Its protein is CASSPDRGGYEQYF.